Listed below are T cell receptor beta chains from one sample, sequenced in a study of CD8 T cells in ankylosing spondylitis. TCRdb reprocessed the 5' RACE reads via MiXCR and lists one record per CDR3 protein. The table shows about 250,000 distinct CDR3 sequences, with approximately 8% occurring only once. The source material was blood, either unsorted or a sorted T cell fraction (not recorded which). These receptors were obtained from a female donor with ankylosing spondylitis or in good health (not recorded which). CDR3s include the opening cysteine and the closing phenylalanine or tryptophan. The order of the fields is CDR3 DNA, CDR3 protein, clone size, V gene, D gene, J gene. D genes are given only for firm matches. Some rows have no size entry. The others give once, few or many, or a class for an expanded clone.

TGCAGTGCTAGAGAAGGCGGCTACAATGAGCAGTTCTTC CSAREGGYNEQFF many TRBV20-1 . TRBJ2-1
TGTGCCAGCAGTGGGACAGGCAATCAGCCCCAGCATTTT CASSGTGNQPQHF many TRBV2 . TRBJ1-5
TGTGCCACCAAGGAAGTGGGTAGCGGGAGAGGTACGCAGTATTTT CATKEVGSGRGTQYF many TRBV15 TRBD2 TRBJ2-3
TGTGCTTCAGCCCGGGACTTATCGGGCACAGATACGCAGTATTTT CASARDLSGTDTQYF . TRBV5-5 . TRBJ2-3
TGCGCCAGCAGCCAAGATCCGGGACTAGTGTACGAGCAGTACTTC CASSQDPGLVYEQYF many TRBV4-3 TRBD2 TRBJ2-7
TGCGCCAGCAGCTTGGTGGGACAGGGGGTCAATGAGCAGTTCTTC CASSLVGQGVNEQFF many TRBV5-1 TRBD1 TRBJ2-1
TGTGCCAGCAGCCAAGATGGAACAGCTGGCTACACCTTC CASSQDGTAGYTF many TRBV3-1 . TRBJ1-2
TGTGCCATCCTAAGACTTACCACTGAAGCTTTCTTT CAILRLTTEAFF many TRBV7-2 . TRBJ1-1
TGTGCCAGCAGTTTACCTGACCGTTCCCGCTACACCTTC CASSLPDRSRYTF many TRBV27 . TRBJ1-2
TGTGCCAGCGGGGGGGCAACCCACTTAATTACTGAAGCTTTCTTT CASGGATHLITEAFF few TRBV7-6 . TRBJ1-1
TGTGCCAGCAGGAGCGGGGGCGCGGGGGAGCAGTACTTC CASRSGGAGEQYF . TRBV27 TRBD2 TRBJ2-7
TGCAGTGCTAGAGAAATGTATAATTCACCCCTCCACTTT CSAREMYNSPLHF many TRBV20-1 . TRBJ1-6
TGTGCCAGCAGCTTAGTGGGGGGACAGGGGAGCAATCAGCCCCAGCATTTT CASSLVGGQGSNQPQHF few TRBV7-2 TRBD1 TRBJ1-5
TGCAGTGCTAGAGTGGGACAGGGGGTAGGCGAGCAGTACTTC CSARVGQGVGEQYF many TRBV20-1 TRBD1 TRBJ2-7
TGTGCCAGCAGACTCCGACAGGGGTATAAGGCTTTCTTT CASRLRQGYKAFF many TRBV28 TRBD1 TRBJ1-1
TGTGCCAGCAGTTCCGACCGGGACAGCCTTAGGGCAGATACGCAGTATTTT CASSSDRDSLRADTQYF many TRBV27 TRBD1 TRBJ2-3
TGCAGCGTCCGCGGGCTGCCAAGCTCTGGGGCCAACGTCCTGACTTTC CSVRGLPSSGANVLTF many TRBV29-1 . TRBJ2-6
TGTGCCAGCACCTCCGAGGGGGAGATCGGCGGGGAGCTGTTTTTT CASTSEGEIGGELFF many TRBV6-1 . TRBJ2-2
TGTGCCAGCAGCTCTAGCGGCTACAATGAGCAGTTCTTC CASSSSGYNEQFF many TRBV5-4 TRBD2 TRBJ2-1
TGTGCCAGCAGTCCTGACAGGGGGCCTGGAAACACCATATATTTT CASSPDRGPGNTIYF . TRBV28 TRBD1 TRBJ1-3
TGCAGCGTTGTGGGACTGGGAGAGACCCAGTACTTC CSVVGLGETQYF many TRBV29-1 . TRBJ2-5
TGTGCCAGCAGCTTCCAGGACTATGCCTACGAGCAGTACTTC CASSFQDYAYEQYF few TRBV7-2 . TRBJ2-7